The next 32 T cell receptor beta chains were all read from a single sample in a study of T cell repertoires in cytomegalovirus infection. TCRdb called the reads again in MiXCR, with one record for every CDR3 protein. Of around 630,000 distinct CDR3 sequences listed, about 24% are singletons. Sequencing was carried out using CD8+ T cells from PBMCs. These receptor sequences come from a human donor in good health (CMV status not recorded). Some clones in this sample may be carry-over from other donors' samples.

This clonotype was counted ten times or more. The chain has TRBV7-9 and TRBJ2-3; tentative D call: TRBD1 (6 bases). The CDR3 extends over 15 amino acids. Trimming removed 6 bases at V and 6 bases at J, with 19 bases between. Looked up from germline, CDR1 is SEHNR and CDR2 is FQNEAQ (reference sequence). CDR3 sequence: CASRPQGPGGDTQYF. CDR3 bases: TGTGCCAGCAGGCCACAGGGTCCCGGCGGGGATACGCAGTATTTT.

The chain combines TRBV6-2 or TRBV6-3 with TRBJ2-7; maybe TRBD2 (5 bases). Germline V lookup: CDR1 MNHEY, CDR2 SVGEGT. The CDR3 runs to 16 residues. The ends were cut back, 0 bases at V and 5 bases at J, with 17 bases in the middle. CDR3: CASSYSGGAQEDEQYV. DNA of the CDR3: TGTGCCAGCAGTTACTCAGGAGGCGCTCAAGAGGACGAGCAGTACGTC.

This clonotype was observed a few times. The rearrangement links TRBV4-1 to TRBJ1-5; D is unresolved. Trimming removed 0 bases from V and 7 bases from J, with 13 bases in between. The V gene's germline CDR1 is MGHRA and CDR2 YSYEKL. The CDR3 covers 15 residues. DNA of the CDR3: TGCGCCAGCAGCCAAGAGTACAGCTCTCCGCAGCCCCAGCATTTT. It yields the protein CASSQEYSSPQPQHF.

V usage is TRBV15 and J usage is TRBJ2-3; 12 bases are shared with TRBD1. In germline, CDR1 is LNHNV, CDR2 YYDKDF (reference sequence). The CDR3 is 17 residues long. The V and J ends lost 4 bases and 7 bases, in that order; junction bases with no gene match: 12. The CDR3 DNA reads as TGTGCCACCAGCACCCGCCGGGACAGGGGGCGTTTGTATACGCAGTATTTT. As protein: CATSTRRDRGRLYTQYF.

In its sample, this clonotype was seen a few times. V and J are TRBV20-1 and TRBJ2-3, with TRBD2 matching over 7 bases. With V trimmed by 5 bases and J by 4 bases, 15 bases remained unmatched. The CDR3 runs to 16 residues. Germline V gene lookup returns CDR1 DFQATT and CDR2 SNEGSKA (reference sequence). CDR3 DNA: TGCAGTGCTGAAAATACTGGCGGGGGAGGATCAGATACGCAGTATTTT. Its translation is CSAENTGGGGSDTQYF.

This clonotype was picked up a small number of times. The chain joins TRBV6-1 to TRBJ2-7, with D possibly being TRBD1 or TRBD2 (5 bases each). Germline V gene data show CDR1 as MNHNS and CDR2 as SASEGT. V shed 3 bases and J shed 0 bases, with 12 bases lying between them. The CDR3 has 15 amino acids. The chain's CDR3 is CASSDRSGSSYEQYF. In DNA, the CDR3 is TGTGCCAGCAGTGATCGTTCAGGGAGCTCCTACGAGCAGTACTTC.

Many counts were recorded for this clonotype. The chain links TRBV12-3 or TRBV12-4 to TRBJ1-4, with unresolved D. This CDR3 is 14 amino acids long. V lost 5 bases and J lost 13, with 20 bases in between. The DNA of the CDR3 is TGTGCCAGCAGTCCTGGCTGGACGCATCTGGGACTGTTTTTT. Translation: CASSPGWTHLGLFF.

The chain has TRBV7-9 and TRBJ2-7; D unclear. Trimming removed 5 bases from V and 4 bases from J, with 12 bases in between. This CDR3 spans 13 amino acids. Germline CDR1 SEHNR, CDR2 FQNEAQ (reference sequence). CDR3 in amino acids: CASSGSKLYEQYF. Written as DNA, the CDR3 is TGTGCCAGCAGCGGCTCGAAGTTGTACGAGCAGTACTTC. Variable domain in full (rest from reference TRBV7-9 and TRBJ2-7): DTGVSQNPRHKITKRGQNVTFRCDPISEHNRLYWYRQTLGQGPEFLTYFQNEAQLEKSRLLSDRFSAERPKGSFSTLEIQRTEQGDSAMYLCASSGSKLYEQYFGPGTRLTVT.

V is TRBV11-2 and J is TRBJ2-1, with a weak D call TRBD1 (7 bases). This CDR3 is built from 16 residues. Between the trimmed V and J ends, which lost 4 bases and 9 bases, there was a span of 22 bases. The germline V gene has CDR1 SGHAT and CDR2 FQNNGV. CDR3 bases: TGTGCCAGCAGCTCCTCCAGGGGGAAGGAGGGGGCTGAGCAGTTCTTC. It is translated as CASSSSRGKEGAEQFF.

This rearrangement joins TRBV14 to TRBJ2-7, with D tentatively TRBD1 or TRBD2 (5 bases each). V dropped 1 base and J dropped 0 bases, with 16 bases sitting between them. This CDR3 is built from 17 residues. CDR1 SGHDN and CDR2 FVKESK come from the germline V gene. CDR3 residues: CASSQGTLRGVSYEQYF. The CDR3 DNA follows: TGTGCCAGCAGCCAAGGGACCCTGAGGGGTGTCTCCTACGAGCAGTACTTC.

This clonotype has a handful of counts. This chain uses TRBV28 with TRBJ2-1, with 13 bases lining up with TRBD2. Trimming at V came to 6 bases and at J to 8 bases, leaving 7 bases not matched to a gene. The germline gives CDR1 MDHEN, CDR2 SYDVKM. The CDR3 consists of 15 residues. CDR3 in DNA: TGTGCCAGCAGCCCATGGACTAGCGGGGGCGATGAGCAGTTCTTC. Residues: CASSPWTSGGDEQFF.

This clonotype has ten or more counts. V usage is TRBV12-3 or TRBV12-4 and J usage is TRBJ2-7; tentatively, D is TRBD1 (5 bases). CDR3 size: 13 residues. V gave up 7 bases and J gave up 4 bases, with 14 bases separating them. CDR3 region: CASISPQGYEQYF. The CDR3 nucleotides read TGTGCCAGCATTTCACCCCAGGGATACGAGCAGTACTTC.

This clonotype has just a few counts. The chain uses TRBV14 and TRBJ2-5, with a weak D call TRBD2 (5 bases). Germline CDR1 and CDR2: SGHDN and FVKESK. This CDR3 is built from 16 residues. V was cut by 2 bases and J by 5 bases, with 18 bases left in between. The CDR3 DNA follows: TGTGCCAGCAGCCAATACCCCGACGTAGGCGGGGAGACCCAGTACTTC. Amino acids: CASSQYPDVGGETQYF.

This clonotype was seen a few times. The gene calls are TRBV25-1 and TRBJ2-7, with a possible D match to TRBD2 (5 bases). The CDR3 runs to 14 residues. V gave up 1 base and J gave up 3 bases, with 10 bases separating them. CDR1 MGHDK and CDR2 SYGVNS come from the germline V gene. CDR3 region: CASSESSRVYEQYF. The CDR3 region has the DNA TGTGCCAGCAGTGAATCTAGCAGAGTCTACGAGCAGTACTTC.

The V call is TRBV7-6, the J call TRBJ1-5; D remains unclear. Germline values: CDR1 SGHVS, CDR2 FNYEAQ. V was pared by 0 bases and J by 6 bases, with 12 bases between. The CDR3 spans 15 residues. CDR3 bases: TGTGCCAGCAGCTTAGCGCTGCCGCCCCTTCAGCCCCAGCATTTT. This translates into CASSLALPPLQPQHF.

This clonotype was observed at least ten times. The gene calls are TRBV27 and TRBJ2-1; D perhaps matches TRBD2 (6 bases). This CDR3 spans 13 amino acids. Trimming shortened V by 9 bases and J by 8 bases, and 17 bases separated the two germline ends. Germline-derived CDR1 and CDR2 are MNHEY and SMNVEV (reference sequence). CDR3 nucleotide sequence: TGTGCCAGTCAGGACGGGGAGGTCGATGAGCAGTTCTTC. Its protein is CASQDGEVDEQFF.

The J gene is TRBJ1-5, the V gene TRBV19; D may be TRBD1 (6 bases). Germline CDR1 reads LNHDA; CDR2 reads SQIVND (reference sequence). V was trimmed by 6 bases and J by 0 bases, leaving 15 bases between them. CDR3 length: 16 amino acids. The CDR3: CASSGGAVYSNQPQHF. The CDR3 DNA reads as TGTGCCAGTAGCGGGGGGGCAGTTTATAGCAATCAGCCCCAGCATTTT.

A single count supports this clonotype. Since a much larger clone is just one base distant, this may be a read error. The chain recombines TRBV7-2 with TRBJ1-2, with 7 positions matching TRBD1. Per the germline V gene, CDR1 is SGHTA and CDR2 is FQGNSA. The CDR3 runs 14 residues. CDR3 bases: TGTGCCGGCAGCCCCGGGACAGAGCCCTATGGCTACACCTTC. The encoded protein is CAGSPGTEPYGYTF.

This clonotype was recorded a few times. The rearrangement joins TRBV6-5 to TRBJ2-3; D possibly corresponds to TRBD2 (5 bases). The germline V and J ends were trimmed by 3 bases and 3 bases, with 10 bases remaining between them. This CDR3 spans 14 amino acids. Germline V gives CDR1 MNHEY, CDR2 SVGAGI. DNA for the CDR3: TGTGCCAGCAGTTATTGGAGGACGACAGATACGCAGTATTTT. This gives the protein CASSYWRTTDTQYF.

The chain is built from TRBV19 and TRBJ2-3, with TRBD1 as a possible D gene (5 bases). In germline, CDR1 is LNHDA, CDR2 SQIVND (reference sequence). The V end lost 1 base, the J end lost 3 bases, and 11 bases lay between the germline ends. This CDR3 spans 15 amino acids. CDR3 amino acids: CASSIAGRATDTQYF. For the CDR3, the DNA is TGTGCCAGTAGTATAGCGGGCAGGGCGACAGATACGCAGTATTTT.

This clonotype has just a few counts. The chain employs TRBV9 and TRBJ2-4; D gene unclear. CDR3 length: 13 residues. V was cut by 0 bases and J by 4 bases, with 5 bases left in between. Germline assignment: CDR1 SGDLS and CDR2 YYNGEE. In DNA form, the CDR3 reads TGTGCCAGCAGCGTAGAGGGAAAAAACATTCAGTACTTC. Encoded protein: CASSVEGKNIQYF.

Points on this clonotype: With a much larger clone just one base away, this may be a read error. V usage is TRBV7-6 and J usage is TRBJ1-2, with 8 nucleotides matching TRBD1. V lost 1 base, J lost 7 bases, and 14 bases stayed unmatched. The CDR3 consists of 17 residues. From germline, CDR1 is SGHVS and CDR2 FNYEAQ. The CDR3 sequence is CASSLGVQGAGPVGYTF. The CDR3, as DNA: TGTGCCAGCAGCTTAGGTGTCCAGGGGGCCGGGCCCGTTGGCTACACCTTC.

This sequence joins TRBV20-1 and TRBJ1-3, with 9 bases fitting TRBD1. The CDR3 runs to 14 residues. CDR1 and CDR2 from the germline V gene are DFQATT and SNEGSKA (reference sequence). With 3 bases clipped from V and 4 bases from J, the junction kept 4 bases outside the gene matches. This chain's CDR3 is CSARHRGPGNTIYF. CDR3 DNA sequence: TGCAGTGCTAGGCACAGGGGGCCAGGAAACACCATATATTTT.

J is TRBJ2-1 and V is TRBV12-3 or TRBV12-4, with 8 bases that match TRBD2. The CDR3 is 12 residues long. With 8 bases clipped from V and 8 bases from J, the junction kept 5 bases outside the gene matches. The CDR3 protein is CASCGGPHEQFF. The CDR3 nucleotides read TGTGCCAGCTGCGGGGGGCCCCATGAGCAGTTCTTC.

This clonotype was picked up a small number of times. The chain links TRBV14 to TRBJ2-1; D is possibly TRBD2 (7 bases). The germline CDR1 and CDR2 sequences are SGHDN and FVKESK. Trimming took off 0 bases at V and 6 bases at J, with 15 bases between the two ends. The CDR3 covers 16 residues. CDR3 sequence: CASSQDIGGPGNEQFF. In nucleotides, the CDR3 is TGTGCCAGCAGCCAAGATATCGGGGGGCCTGGCAATGAGCAGTTCTTC.

The V and J genes are TRBV5-1 and TRBJ1-2, with D unresolved. V lost 4 bases, J lost 6 bases, and 7 bases lay in between. Per the germline V gene, CDR1 is SGHRS and CDR2 is YFSETQ. The CDR3 sequence is 11 residues long. The CDR3 region has the DNA TGCGCCAGCAGCGGCACGGATGGCTACACCTTC. Translated: CASSGTDGYTF.

A note on this clonotype: A much larger clone lies a single base off, so this may be a read error. This chain links TRBV7-6 with TRBJ2-5; maybe TRBD1 (5 bases). V was clipped by 3 bases and J by 5 bases, with 16 bases between them. The CDR3 contains 15 residues. The V gene's germline CDR1 is SGHVS and CDR2 FNYEAQ. CDR3 DNA sequence: TGTGCCAGCAGCTTGACAGTGGGCCTTGGGGAGACCCAGTACTTC. Translated, it gives CASSLTVGLGETQYF.

This clonotype was counted between two and nine times. J is TRBJ2-1 and V is TRBV27, with no clear D. The CDR3 extends over 14 amino acids. Germline lookup yields CDR1 MNHEY and CDR2 SMNVEV (reference sequence). Trimming cost V 4 bases and J 8 bases, with 15 bases left between them. CDR3 in DNA: TGTGCCAGCAGTTCCCGACTCCGCACCTATGAGCAGTTCTTC. Translation gives CASSSRLRTYEQFF.

A word on this clonotype: One base away lies a much larger clone, so this may be a sequencing read error. This chain uses TRBV7-9 with TRBJ1-2; TRBD1 might be the D (5 bases). This CDR3 is 16 amino acids long. Germline V gives CDR1 SEHNR, CDR2 FQNEAQ (reference sequence). Trimming pared 1 base from V and 0 bases from J, leaving 12 bases between. CDR3 in DNA: TGTGCCAGCAGCTTAGTGGGGACTACCACTAACTATGGCTACACCTTC. Protein product: CASSLVGTTTNYGYTF.

The chain recombines TRBV6-5 with TRBJ1-1; TRBD1 matches at 8 bases. After removal of 2 bases from V and 0 bases from J, the junction contained 5 bases not matched to a gene. The CDR3 has 16 amino acids. Germline-derived CDR1 and CDR2 are MNHEY and SVGAGI. CDR3 protein: CASSYEPTGVNTEAFF. The DNA for the CDR3 is TGTGCCAGCAGTTACGAACCGACAGGGGTGAACACTGAAGCTTTCTTT.

On this clonotype: Since a much larger clone is just one base distant, this may be a read error. The V gene is TRBV7-6, the J gene TRBJ2-3; TRBD2 aligns across 11 bases. Germline V CDR1 and CDR2: SGHVS, FNYEAQ. This CDR3 comprises 15 residues. CDR3 coding DNA: TGTTCCAGCAGCTTAGTAGCGGGGGGGCAAGATACGCAGTATTTT. It specifies CSSSLVAGGQDTQYF.

Only a few counts were recorded for this clonotype. The CDR3 protein is CATRRGNEQFF. CDR3 DNA sequence: TGTGCCACCCGGCGGGGCAATGAGCAGTTCTTC. The chain uses TRBV7-6 and TRBJ2-1; a weak D match, TRBD2 (6 bases). V lost 10 bases to trimming and J lost 6 bases, with 10 bases between them. The germline V gene encodes CDR1 SGHVS and CDR2 FNYEAQ. The CDR3 loop spans 11 amino acids.